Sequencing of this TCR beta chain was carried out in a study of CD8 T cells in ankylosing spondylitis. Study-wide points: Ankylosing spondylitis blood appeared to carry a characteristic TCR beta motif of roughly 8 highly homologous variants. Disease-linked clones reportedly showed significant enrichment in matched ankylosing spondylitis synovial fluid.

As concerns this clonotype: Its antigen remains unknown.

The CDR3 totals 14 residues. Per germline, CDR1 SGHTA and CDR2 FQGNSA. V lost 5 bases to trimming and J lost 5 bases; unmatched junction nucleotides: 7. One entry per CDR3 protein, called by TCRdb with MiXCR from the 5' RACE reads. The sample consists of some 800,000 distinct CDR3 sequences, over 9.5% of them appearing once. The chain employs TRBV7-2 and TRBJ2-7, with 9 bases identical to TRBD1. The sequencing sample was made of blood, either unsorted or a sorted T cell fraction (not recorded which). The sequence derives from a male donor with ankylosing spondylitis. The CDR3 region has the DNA TGTGCCAGCAGCCTAGGGACAGGGTCCGACGAGCAGTACTTC. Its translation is CASSLGTGSDEQYF.